These T cell receptor beta chains were read from a single sample in a study of synovial regulatory T cells in juvenile arthritis. Here immunoSEQ multiplex PCR was the method, and the copy in TCRdb shows in-frame clones only, minus some. This listing includes more than 9,500 clones. The sample comprised Treg cells from blood. The receptor set was obtained from a donor aged 2-35 years with juvenile idiopathic arthritis. Both conserved end residues are part of each CDR3. Clone size is stated in some rows and not others, as once, few, many or a class when expanded.

v_gene	j_gene	abundance	CDR3aa
TRBV5-6	TRBJ2-1	NA	CASSLLTGGRYNEQFF
TRBV6-4	TRBJ1-2	NA	CASSDPTGRYTF
TRBV28	TRBJ1-1	NA	CASRAVGTNTEAFF
TRBV19	TRBJ1-2	NA	CASSIGGNYGYTF
TRBV21-1	TRBJ1-4	NA	CASSKGFNWVSGSRGEKLFF
TRBV19	TRBJ1-2	NA	CASSEGTGGYGYTF
TRBV2	TRBJ1-2	NA	CASSERGSYGYTF
TRBV19	TRBJ2-2	NA	CASSIRGFEAGELFF
TRBV28	TRBJ2-1	NA	CASSLRRTYNEQFF
TRBV9	TRBJ1-6	NA	CASSVDGSSYNSPLHF
TRBV5-6	TRBJ2-3	medium-sized	CASSPLIGRSSLDTQYF
TRBV6-1	TRBJ1-1	NA	CASSEAGEGEAFF
TRBV6-6	TRBJ2-7	NA	CASSYSGGREQYF
TRBV5-1	TRBJ2-5	NA	CASSLASGRETQYF
TRBV4-1	TRBJ2-7	NA	CASSHIGGRGRQEQYF
TRBV6-5	TRBJ1-2	NA	CASSSPRGGYTF
TRBV4-3	TRBJ2-3	NA	CASSPRLAGATQYF
TRBV5-6	TRBJ2-7	NA	CASSLVGILIF
TRBV7-9	TRBJ2-2	NA	CASSSIAGQRSGELFF
TRBV2	TRBJ1-1	NA	CASNRNTEAFF
TRBV10-3	TRBJ2-5	NA	CAISSQGKETQYF
TRBV6-1	TRBJ2-7	NA	CASSARGSYEQYF
TRBV7-6	TRBJ2-7	NA	CASSLEAPGAAYEQYF
TRBV10-3	TRBJ1-6	NA	CAISEQGASPLHF
TRBV30	TRBJ2-2	NA	CAWSFKGTGELFF
TRBV19	TRBJ1-1	NA	CASSIRGSMNTEAFF